These T cell receptor beta chains were read from a single sample in a study of CD8+ T cells in alopecia areata. Only in-frame clones appear in the TCRdb table, and some are missing; sequencing was by immunoSEQ multiplex PCR. The profile shows about 130,000 clones, around 49% of them singletons. The sample here was CD8+ T cells sorted from blood, taken at week 0. All receptors derive from a human donor with alopecia areata. The CDR3 runs from the conserved cysteine through the conserved F or W.

V gene,CDR3 protein
TRBV4-3,CASSQEELPYNEQFF
TRBV2,CASSEDSNTGELFF
TRBV6-5,CASSGQAEGYTF
TRBV29-1,CSVDYPGETEAFF
TRBV6-5,CASSREGPNTEAFF
TRBV29-1,CSVEDPVAYEQYF
TRBV4-1,CASSQEGNGILPYEQYF
TRBV5-1,CASSSDGINQPQHF
TRBV4-1,CASSQGLPMNTEAFF
TRBV5-1,CASNLQGTDTQYF
TRBV25-1,CASSDLGLNEQFF
TRBV29-1,CSVAGITYGYTF
TRBV13,CASSLGKVIQGYTF
TRBV7-6,CASSSRGAGGTDTQYF
TRBV19,CASKGWTTFNEQFF
TRBV13,CASSSGLSYEQYF
TRBV7-9,CASSSRLESTDTQYF
TRBV7-9,CASSYRGGTDTQYF
TRBV6-6,CASSYSGLSSYEQYF
TRBV6-1,CASSEGDRAYEQYF
TRBV29-1,CSVLGQVVHEQYF
TRBV27,CASSPSVNTEAFF
TRBV7-4,CASSFSWGPYTGELFF